The text below deals with one TCR beta chain. The CDR3 is 13 residues long. V was cut by 2 bases and J by 2 bases, with 6 bases left in between. CDR1 is SNHLY and CDR2 is FYNNEI in the germline V gene. This entry belongs to a study of blood T cell repertoires in COVID-19. Libraries were prepared by immunoSEQ multiplex PCR; TCRdb keeps only in-frame clonotypes and omits some of them. The table lists a few hundred thousand clones, 80% to 85% of them singletons. Each recovered donor of Cohort 3 presented with two negative PCRs, clearance, or symptom resolution. The chain couples TRBV2 to TRBJ2-5; D is ambiguous. This receptor was taken from a woman aged 40 to 50 who had recovered from COVID-19. Input material: PBMCs or T cells enriched from blood (not recorded which). The CDR3, as DNA: TGTGCCAGCAGTGAATTGGCTCAAGAGACCCAGTACTTC. Encoded protein: CASSELAQETQYF.